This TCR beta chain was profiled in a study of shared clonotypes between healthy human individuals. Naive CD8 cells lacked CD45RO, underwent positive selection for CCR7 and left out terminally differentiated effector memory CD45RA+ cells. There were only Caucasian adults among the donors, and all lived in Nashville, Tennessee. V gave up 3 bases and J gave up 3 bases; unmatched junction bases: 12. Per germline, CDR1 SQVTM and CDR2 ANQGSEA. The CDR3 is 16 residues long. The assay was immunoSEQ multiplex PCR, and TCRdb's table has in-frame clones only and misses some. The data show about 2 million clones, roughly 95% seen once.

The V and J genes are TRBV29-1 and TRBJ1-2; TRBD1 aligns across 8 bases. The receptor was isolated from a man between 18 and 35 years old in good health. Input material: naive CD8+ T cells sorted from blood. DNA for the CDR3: TGCAGCGTTGATGAGGCAGGGGGCGGTTCGGACTATGGCTACACCTTC. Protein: CSVDEAGGGSDYGYTF. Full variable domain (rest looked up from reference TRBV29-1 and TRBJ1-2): SAVISQKPSRDICQRGTSLTIQCQVDSQVTMMFWYRQQPGQSLTLIATANQGSEATYESGFVIDKFPISRPNLTFSTLTVSNMSPEDSSIYLCSVDEAGGGSDYGYTFGSGTRLTVV.